The 9 T cell receptor beta chains below come from one sample, sequenced in a study of T cells in Graves' hyperthyroidism and ophthalmopathy (dated by TCRdb to between 2017 and 2020). The library was made by multiplex PCR. The sequencer listed for this sample is Illumina HiSeq 2000. The TCR beta CDR3 regions were amplified from RNA transcripts. The TCR CDR3 was subjected to a first round of RT-PCR using the HTBI primer set and the Qiagen OneStep RT-PCR kit. TCRdb reprocessing: public reads trimmed at Q25 with fastp, clones called with MiXCR, in-frame beta chains kept. Entries are consolidated by CDR3 protein sequence, retaining the most common genes and DNA. Recorded for this sample are 300,000 or so distinct CDR3 sequences; approximately 22% of them occurred a single time. The ten largest clones take up around 48% of the sample. The sequenced sample consisted of blood. These receptors were collected from a woman aged 45-65 years with Graves' hyperthyroidism.

Many counts were recorded for this clonotype. The genes are TRBV10-3 and TRBJ1-2, with 9 bases fitting TRBD1. The germline V gene encodes CDR1 ENHRY and CDR2 SYGVKD. CDR3 size: 14 residues. After removal of 5 bases from V and 3 bases from J, the junction contained 4 bases not matched to a gene. The CDR3 coding sequence is TGTGCCATCAGTCCGGGACAGGGAGACTATGGCTACACCTTC. Encoded protein: CAISPGQGDYGYTF.

This clonotype appeared many times. The chain uses TRBV12-3 or TRBV12-4 and TRBJ2-2; 8 bases agree with TRBD1. V trimming: 4 bases; J trimming: 5 bases; junction bases outside the gene matches: 6. The CDR3 contains 15 residues. The CDR3 loop reads CASSSGQVATGELFF. The CDR3 bases are TGTGCCAGCAGTTCGGGACAGGTTGCTACCGGGGAGCTGTTTTTT.

A few counts support this clonotype. This chain connects TRBV2 to TRBJ2-2; D might be TRBD2 (6 bases). The CDR3 spans 13 residues. From germline, CDR1 is SNHLY and CDR2 FYNNEI. V was clipped by 10 bases and J by 4 bases, with 13 bases between them. The CDR3 loop is CATRTGSTGELFF. The CDR3 DNA sequence: TGTGCCACCAGAACCGGGAGCACCGGGGAGCTGTTTTTT.

There are many counts of this clonotype. The chain is built from TRBV2 and TRBJ2-5; possibly TRBD2 for D (6 bases). Germline loops: CDR1 SNHLY, CDR2 FYNNEI. Trimming pared 7 bases from V and 6 bases from J, leaving 15 bases between. There are 13 residues in the CDR3. The CDR3 loop reads CASTYGGRQTQYF. Written as DNA, the CDR3 is TGTGCCAGCACGTACGGGGGTAGGCAGACCCAGTACTTC.

This clonotype was seen more than once but under ten times. The V call is TRBV30, the J call TRBJ2-1, with D perhaps being TRBD1 or TRBD2 (6 bases each). Germline CDR1 reads GTSNPN; CDR2 reads SVGIG (reference sequence). CDR3 size: 14 residues. V was shortened by 8 bases and J by 6 bases, with 20 bases between the two germline ends. DNA of the CDR3: TGTGCCGCCAGGGGTGCGGGGCAGGTCAATGAGCAGTTCTTC. It is translated as CAARGAGQVNEQFF.

At least ten counts were recorded for this clonotype. The V gene is TRBV5-1, the J gene TRBJ2-1, with unresolved D. Germline V CDR1 and CDR2: SGHRS, YFSETQ. CDR3 length: 11 residues. V dropped 4 bases and J dropped 7 bases, with 6 bases sitting between them. The CDR3 sequence is CASSVKNEQFF. CDR3 nucleotides: TGCGCCAGCAGCGTGAAAAATGAGCAGTTCTTC.

Many counts were recorded for this clonotype. A read error may account for a junction end that differs from germline. The chain carries TRBV3-1 and TRBJ2-1, with 8 bases fitting TRBD2. Germline assignment: CDR1 LGHDT and CDR2 YNNKEL (reference sequence). CDR3 size: 15 residues. In DNA form, the CDR3 reads TGTGCCAGCACCCAAGCGGGGGAGATTTACAATGAGCAGTTCTTC. Translation: CASTQAGEIYNEQFF.

Points on this clonotype: In this CDR3 the conserved last residue, phenylalanine or tryptophan, is missing, so a read error is likely. The chain links TRBV7-9 to TRBJ2-5; no clear D. CDR3 length: 14 amino acids. Germline-derived CDR1 and CDR2 are SEHNR and FQNEAQ (reference sequence). Trimming took off 4 bases at V and 7 bases at J, with 16 bases between the two ends. The DNA of the CDR3 is TGTGCCAGCAGCTCGGCACAGTCCCAATGGACCCAGTACCTC. The encoded protein is CASSSAQSQWTQYL.

This chain connects TRBV6-2 or TRBV6-3 to TRBJ2-7; a possible D gene is TRBD1 (5 bases). The CDR3 sequence is 12 residues long. V shed 7 bases and J shed 5 bases, with 12 bases lying between them. Germline assignment: CDR1 MNHEY and CDR2 SVGEGT. CDR3 nucleotides: TGTGCCAGCATCGCAGGGTCTAACGAGCAGTACTTC. This gives the protein CASIAGSNEQYF.